This TCR beta chain originates from a study of identifying expanded T cells in peripheral blood. Profiled with immunoSEQ multiplex PCR; TCRdb holds only in-frame clones, not every one. The sample includes roughly 81,000 clones, roughly 84% of them seen just once. The germline CDR1 and CDR2 sequences are SQVTM and ANQGSEA. There are 15 residues in the CDR3. Trimming cost V 4 bases and J 6 bases; bases outside gene matches: 7. This clone was observed once. The sample taken for sequencing was blood. The origin of this receptor is a person between 18 and 69 years old in good health. The V gene is TRBV29-1, the J gene TRBJ2-1; 12 nucleotides line up with TRBD2. This CDR3 reads CSVGGASGRANEQFF. CDR3 DNA: TGCAGCGTTGGTGGGGCTAGCGGGAGGGCCAATGAGCAGTTCTTC.